The next 29 T cell receptor beta chains were all read from a single sample in a study of early T cells in non-severe SARS-CoV-2 infection. TCRdb fed the 5' RACE reads into MiXCR, producing one record per CDR3 protein. The sample lists 100,000 to 120,000 distinct CDR3 sequences, 9.5% to 13% occurring once. The sample taken for sequencing was whole blood. The receptors here all came from an adult who was a healthcare worker with PCR-confirmed SARS-CoV-2 infection or an uninfected control (not recorded which).

The rearrangement links TRBV12-3 or TRBV12-4 to TRBJ1-5; D possibly corresponds to TRBD1 (5 bases). Trimming left V 2 bases short and J 0 bases short, with 11 bases between. This CDR3 is 16 amino acids long. The CDR3: CASSLRGQGSNQPQHF. CDR3 coding DNA: TGTGCCAGCAGTTTAAGGGGTCAGGGTAGCAATCAGCCCCAGCATTTT.

The V gene is TRBV11-2, the J gene TRBJ1-3, with D unclear. The germline gives CDR1 SGHAT, CDR2 FQNNGV. This CDR3 has 18 residues. Trimming stripped 0 bases from V and 4 bases from J, with 19 bases between. The CDR3 coding sequence is TGTGCCAGCAGCTTAGATAGGCGCCTCCTAAAGCCCGGAAACACCATATATTTT. Amino acid sequence: CASSLDRRLLKPGNTIYF.

The rearrangement joins TRBV9 to TRBJ2-7; TRBD2 matches at 10 bases. J was trimmed by 4 bases and V by 3 bases; bases with no gene match: 10. CDR1 SGDLS and CDR2 YYNGEE come from the germline V gene. The CDR3 covers 16 residues. DNA of the CDR3: TGTGCCAGCAGCGCAGGCGTACTAGCGGGGTTATACGAGCAGTACTTC. Protein sequence: CASSAGVLAGLYEQYF.

The rearrangement links TRBV25-1 to TRBJ1-5; D is unresolved. The V end lost 6 bases, the J end lost 5 bases, and 5 bases lay between the germline ends. The V gene's germline CDR1 is MGHDK and CDR2 SYGVNS. The CDR3 length is 11 residues. The CDR3 here is CASRSHQPQHF. CDR3 in DNA: TGTGCCAGCAGATCCCATCAGCCCCAGCATTTT.

In DNA, the CDR3 is TGTGCCAGCAGCTTAGCGCTCAGGACACCGACATTGAACACTGAAGCTTTCTTT. Encoded protein: CASSLALRTPTLNTEAFF. The chain uses TRBV7-6 and TRBJ1-1, with a tentative D call TRBD1 (5 bases). This CDR3 is built from 18 residues. V gave up 0 bases and J gave up 0 bases, with 17 bases separating them. Germline V CDR1 and CDR2: SGHVS, FNYEAQ.

This clonotype was counted a few times. The V and J genes are TRBV2 and TRBJ2-2; weak D call: TRBD2 (6 bases). The CDR3 extends over 14 amino acids. The germline gives CDR1 SNHLY, CDR2 FYNNEI. Trimming left V 5 bases short and J 7 bases short, with 14 bases between. In nucleotides, the CDR3 is TGTGCCAGCAGTCGGGGGAGAGGCGGCGGGGAGCTGTTTTTT. This gives the protein CASSRGRGGGELFF. The full variable domain, its missing parts supplied by reference TRBV2 and TRBJ2-2, is EPEVTQTPSHQVTQMGQEVILRCVPISNHLYFYWYRQILGQKVEFLVSFYNNEISEKSEIFDDQFSVERPDGSNFTLKIRSTKLEDSAMYFCASSRGRGGGELFFGEGSRLTVL.

This clonotype was picked up many times. V usage is TRBV27 and J usage is TRBJ1-4; D not certain. The CDR3 is made up of 16 amino acids. V lost 6 bases to trimming and J lost 5 bases, with 19 bases between them. Germline values: CDR1 MNHEY, CDR2 SMNVEV (reference sequence). For the CDR3, the DNA is TGTGCCAGCAGCCCCTGGCCCCCTCGCGGGAATGAAAAACTGTTTTTT. Translated: CASSPWPPRGNEKLFF.

This clonotype was observed a handful of times. This sequence joins TRBV15 and TRBJ2-7, with a tentative D call TRBD2 (6 bases). The germline CDR1 and CDR2 sequences are LNHNV and YYDKDF (reference sequence). This CDR3 contains 14 residues. Trimming pared 8 bases from V and 0 bases from J, leaving 14 bases between. The CDR3 region has the DNA TGTGCCACCGGGACTTGGGGCATCTCCTACGAGCAGTACTTC. Its translation: CATGTWGISYEQYF.

The sample holds a few counts of this clonotype. This chain links TRBV30 with TRBJ2-3; D gene unclear. Trimming took off 0 bases at V and 7 bases at J, with 8 bases between the two ends. The CDR3 is made up of 12 amino acids. Germline loops: CDR1 GTSNPN, CDR2 SVGIG (reference sequence). The CDR3, as DNA: TGTGCCTGGAGTGTACGGCATAATACGCAGTATTTT. Its protein is CAWSVRHNTQYF.

This clonotype occurred many times. The gene calls are TRBV18 and TRBJ1-1, with 9 bases identical to TRBD1. CDR1 is KGHSH and CDR2 is LQKENI in the germline V gene. The CDR3 loop spans 13 amino acids. The V and J ends lost 2 bases and 8 bases, in that order; junction bases with no gene match: 3. This CDR3 reads CASSPKQGAEAFF. The CDR3 DNA follows: TGTGCCAGCTCACCAAAACAGGGGGCGGAAGCTTTCTTT. The whole variable domain, filled in from reference TRBV18 and TRBJ1-1, reads NAGVMQNPRHLVRRRGQEARLRCSPMKGHSHVYWYRQLPEEGLKFMVYLQKENIIDESGMPKERFSAEFPKEGPSILRIQQVVRGDSAAYFCASSPKQGAEAFFGQGTRLTVV.

This chain joins TRBV5-4 and TRBJ2-7; D might be TRBD2 (5 bases). The CDR3 has 13 residues. Germline CDR1 is SGHNT and CDR2 is YYREEE (reference sequence). Between the trimmed V and J ends, which lost 0 bases and 5 bases, there was a span of 9 bases. CDR3 loop: CASSLAGVHEQYF. CDR3 nucleotide sequence: TGTGCCAGCAGCTTGGCCGGGGTCCACGAGCAGTACTTC.

This clonotype was seen repeatedly, ten times or more. The chain joins TRBV2 to TRBJ1-1, with a tentative D call TRBD1 (5 bases). The length of the CDR3 is 14 residues. Germline V gene sequence: CDR1 SNHLY, CDR2 FYNNEI. Trimming shortened V by 5 bases and J by 9 bases, and 19 bases separated the two germline ends. The DNA for the CDR3 is TGTGCCAGCAGTCATAGCCGGGACTCTACGAAAGCTTTCTTT. Amino acid sequence: CASSHSRDSTKAFF.

The chain recombines TRBV5-1 with TRBJ2-1; 8 nucleotides line up with TRBD2. Trimming took 1 base from V and 0 from J; bases not matched to a gene: 6. The CDR3 is made up of 17 amino acids. Germline V gene data show CDR1 as SGHRS and CDR2 as YFSETQ. CDR3 in DNA: TGCGCCAGCAGCTTGTCCCCCAGCGGGAGCTCCTACAATGAGCAGTTCTTC. It translates to CASSLSPSGSSYNEQFF.

This rearrangement joins TRBV11-2 to TRBJ1-2; TRBD1 aligns across 7 bases. V lost 5 bases, J lost 5 bases, and 11 bases stayed unmatched. The germline gives CDR1 SGHAT, CDR2 FQNNGV. This CDR3 contains 15 residues. CDR3 sequence reads: CASSARDSISYGYTF. CDR3 nucleotides: TGTGCCAGCAGCGCCCGGGACAGCATATCATATGGCTACACCTTC.

This clonotype came up a few times. The chain employs TRBV6-1 and TRBJ1-5; weak D call: TRBD1 (6 bases). Germline lookup yields CDR1 MNHNS and CDR2 SASEGT. The germline V and J ends were trimmed by 8 bases and 2 bases, with 16 bases remaining between them. The CDR3 has 15 amino acids. CDR3 amino acids: CASAPGAIGNQPQHF. The DNA of the CDR3 is TGTGCCAGCGCGCCGGGGGCGATCGGCAATCAGCCCCAGCATTTT.

The CDR3 nucleotides are TGTGCCAGCAAGGGGGGCGCGCAGTACTTC. Translating it yields CASKGGAQYF. V usage is TRBV6-1 and J usage is TRBJ2-7; D might be TRBD1 or TRBD2, each matching 6 bases. Looked up from germline, CDR1 is MNHNS and CDR2 is SASEGT. V was shortened by 7 bases and J by 9 bases, with 10 bases between the two germline ends. This CDR3 comprises 10 residues.

A note on this clonotype: One base away lies a much larger clone, so this may be a sequencing read error. The chain carries TRBV24-1 and TRBJ2-1; D may correspond to TRBD1 or TRBD2 (5 bases each). There are 15 residues in the CDR3. Trimming took 5 bases from V and 7 from J, leaving 17 bases between them. Germline lookup yields CDR1 KGHDR and CDR2 SFDVKD. Here the CDR3 DNA reads TGTGCCACCAGTGCCGAACGGGGCATTGGGAATGAGCAGTTCTTC. Amino acids: CATSAERGIGNEQFF.

The sample holds a few counts of this clonotype. V gene TRBV30 combines with J gene TRBJ1-1; a weak D match, TRBD1 (6 bases). Deletions cut 3 bases from V and 4 bases from J, with 12 bases between. Germline V gene data show CDR1 as GTSNPN and CDR2 as SVGIG (reference sequence). The CDR3 covers 13 residues. CDR3 in amino acids: CAWRGGRATEAFF. The CDR3 DNA follows: TGTGCCTGGAGGGGGGGCAGGGCCACTGAAGCTTTCTTT.

The sample holds a few counts of this clonotype. The chain employs TRBV6-5 and TRBJ2-7; 9 nucleotides line up with TRBD1. Germline CDR1 is MNHEY and CDR2 is SVGAGI. There are 14 residues in the CDR3. The V and J ends lost 2 bases and 4 bases, in that order; junction bases with no gene match: 3. The CDR3 DNA sequence: TGTGCCAGCAGTTACGGACAGGGGATGTACGAGCAGTACTTC. Translated: CASSYGQGMYEQYF.

This clonotype has ten or more counts. A read error may produce the germline difference seen at one junction end. The rearrangement uses TRBV28 and TRBJ2-7; 7 nucleotides align to TRBD1. Germline CDR1 MDHEN, CDR2 SYDVKM. There are 14 residues in the CDR3. The DNA of the CDR3 is TGTGCTAGCAGTCCCCGGGACAGCTCCTACGAGCAGTACTTC. Translating it yields CASSPRDSSYEQYF.

This clonotype was recorded many times. The rearrangement joins TRBV5-1 to TRBJ2-3; TRBD2 matches at 11 bases. V was pared by 4 bases and J by 4 bases, with 2 bases of the junction left unmatched. Germline lookup yields CDR1 SGHRS and CDR2 YFSETQ. CDR3 length equals 14 residues. The CDR3 nucleotides are TGCGCCAGCAGCCTTAGCGGGGGGGCAGATACGCAGTATTTT. Amino acid sequence: CASSLSGGADTQYF.

This clonotype is a singleton in its sample. The chain couples TRBV29-1 to TRBJ1-1; D is uncertain. This CDR3 is 12 amino acids long. The germline gives CDR1 SQVTM, CDR2 ANQGSEA. Trimming left V 6 bases short and J 2 bases short, with 10 bases between. CDR3: CSVRTENTEAFF. DNA of the CDR3: TGCAGCGTCCGGACGGAAAACACTGAAGCTTTCTTT.

This clonotype was detected a few times. J is TRBJ2-7 and V is TRBV4-2, with D unclear. The V end was cut by 1 base, the J end by 6 bases, with 10 bases between. The CDR3 loop spans 13 amino acids. The germline V gene has CDR1 LGHNA and CDR2 YNFKEQ. CDR3 nucleotides: TGTGCCAGCAGCCAAGTGGGGATGAGCGAGCAGTACTTC. Its translation is CASSQVGMSEQYF.

As DNA, the CDR3 is TGCAGTGCGAACCTGGGTAGCGGGGGGGCCGATACGCAGTATTTT. Translating it yields CSANLGSGGADTQYF. This rearrangement joins TRBV20-1 to TRBJ2-3, with TRBD2 matching 11 bases. V gave up 6 bases and J gave up 6 bases; unmatched junction bases: 11. The germline gives CDR1 DFQATT, CDR2 SNEGSKA (reference sequence). This CDR3 has 15 amino acids.

This chain uses TRBV3-1 with TRBJ2-3; the D is unclear. The CDR3 runs to 12 residues. Trimming took off 3 bases at V and 0 bases at J, with 1 base between the two ends. CDR1 and CDR2 from the germline V gene are LGHDT and YNNKEL (reference sequence). CDR3 nucleotides: TGTGCCAGCAGCCAGAGCACAGATACGCAGTATTTT. This translates into CASSQSTDTQYF.

This clonotype was seen only a few times. The chain uses TRBV3-1 and TRBJ2-3; D perhaps matches TRBD1 (5 bases). V lost 0 bases and J lost 5, with 9 bases in between. Germline CDR1 reads LGHDT; CDR2 reads YNNKEL (reference sequence). The CDR3 has 14 residues. CDR3 protein: CASSQDRARDTQYF. For the CDR3, the DNA is TGTGCCAGCAGCCAAGACAGGGCAAGAGATACGCAGTATTTT.

V is TRBV6-5 and J is TRBJ1-1; 7 bases agree with TRBD1. CDR3 length: 14 amino acids. Germline V gives CDR1 MNHEY, CDR2 SVGAGI. V trimming: 6 bases; J trimming: 1 base; junction bases outside the gene matches: 5. CDR3 nucleotide sequence: TGTGCCAGCAGCAAGGGGGCCGCGAACACTGAAGCTTTCTTT. Its translation: CASSKGAANTEAFF.

The chain carries TRBV4-1 and TRBJ2-4; D gene unclear. Deletions cut 2 bases from V and 3 bases from J, with 11 bases between. Germline loops: CDR1 MGHRA, CDR2 YSYEKL. This CDR3 has 15 residues. This chain's CDR3 is CASSQPLTNKNIQYF. In nucleotides, the CDR3 is TGCGCCAGCAGCCAACCCCTCACTAACAAAAACATTCAGTACTTC.

The V call is TRBV28, the J call TRBJ2-3, with TRBD2 identical over 11 bases. Germline V gene lookup returns CDR1 MDHEN and CDR2 SYDVKM. This CDR3 has 17 amino acids. Trimming at V came to 6 bases and at J to 2 bases, leaving 10 bases not matched to a gene. The CDR3 bases are TGTGCCAGCAGCCGTAAGAGACTAGCGGGAATCACAGATACGCAGTATTTT. This sequence encodes CASSRKRLAGITDTQYF.